This TCR beta chain was sequenced during a study of blood T cell repertoires in COVID-19. Germline V lookup: CDR1 SGHDN, CDR2 FVKESK. The V and J ends lost 2 bases and 5 bases respectively, with 12 bases between them. The CDR3 contains 14 residues. This clone came up a few times. Profiling relied on immunoSEQ multiplex PCR, and the TCRdb table lists in-frame clones only, not all of them. The repertoire consists of a few hundred thousand clones, with 80% to 85% occurring once and the leading ten covering under 5%. Input material: peripheral blood. V is TRBV14 and J is TRBJ1-1, with a tentative D call TRBD1 (6 bases). The TCR sequence derives from a man aged 55 to 70 with acute or convalescent COVID-19. Written as DNA, the CDR3 is TGTGCCAGCAGCCAACAGGGGAGGGGGACTGAAGCTTTCTTT. It yields the protein CASSQQGRGTEAFF. Drawing the rest from reference TRBV14 and TRBJ1-1, the complete variable domain is EAGVTQFPSHSVIEKGQTVTLRCDPISGHDNLYWYRRVMGKEIKFLLHFVKESKQDESGMPNNRFLAERTGGTYSTLKVQPAELEDSGVYFCASSQQGRGTEAFFGQGTRLTVV.